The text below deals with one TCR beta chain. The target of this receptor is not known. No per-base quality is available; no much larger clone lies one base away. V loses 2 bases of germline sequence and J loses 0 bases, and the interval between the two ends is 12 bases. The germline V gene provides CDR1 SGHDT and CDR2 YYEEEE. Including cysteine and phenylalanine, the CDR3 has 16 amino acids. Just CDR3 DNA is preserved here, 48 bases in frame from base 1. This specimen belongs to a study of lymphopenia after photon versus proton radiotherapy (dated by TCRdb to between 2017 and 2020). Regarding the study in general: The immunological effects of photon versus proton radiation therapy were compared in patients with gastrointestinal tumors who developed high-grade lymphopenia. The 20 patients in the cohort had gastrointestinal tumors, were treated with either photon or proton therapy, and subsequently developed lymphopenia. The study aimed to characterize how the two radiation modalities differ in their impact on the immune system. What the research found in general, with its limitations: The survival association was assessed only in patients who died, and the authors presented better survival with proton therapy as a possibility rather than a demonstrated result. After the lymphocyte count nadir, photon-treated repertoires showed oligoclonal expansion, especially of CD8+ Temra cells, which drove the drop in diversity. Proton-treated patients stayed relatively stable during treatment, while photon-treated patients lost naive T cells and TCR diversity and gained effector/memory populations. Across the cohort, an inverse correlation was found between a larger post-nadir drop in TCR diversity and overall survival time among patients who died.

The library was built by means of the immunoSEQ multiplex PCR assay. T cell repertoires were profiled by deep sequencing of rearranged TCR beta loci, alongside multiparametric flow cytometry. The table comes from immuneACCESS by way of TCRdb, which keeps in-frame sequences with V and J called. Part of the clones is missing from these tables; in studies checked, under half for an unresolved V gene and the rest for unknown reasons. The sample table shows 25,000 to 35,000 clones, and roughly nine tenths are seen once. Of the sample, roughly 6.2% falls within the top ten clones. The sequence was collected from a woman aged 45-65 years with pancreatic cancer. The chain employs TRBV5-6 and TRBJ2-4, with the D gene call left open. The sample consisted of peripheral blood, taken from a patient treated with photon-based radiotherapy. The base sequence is TGTGCCAGCAGCTTCTTAGACGCGATAGCCAAAAACATTCAGTACTTC. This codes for CASSFLDAIAKNIQYF.